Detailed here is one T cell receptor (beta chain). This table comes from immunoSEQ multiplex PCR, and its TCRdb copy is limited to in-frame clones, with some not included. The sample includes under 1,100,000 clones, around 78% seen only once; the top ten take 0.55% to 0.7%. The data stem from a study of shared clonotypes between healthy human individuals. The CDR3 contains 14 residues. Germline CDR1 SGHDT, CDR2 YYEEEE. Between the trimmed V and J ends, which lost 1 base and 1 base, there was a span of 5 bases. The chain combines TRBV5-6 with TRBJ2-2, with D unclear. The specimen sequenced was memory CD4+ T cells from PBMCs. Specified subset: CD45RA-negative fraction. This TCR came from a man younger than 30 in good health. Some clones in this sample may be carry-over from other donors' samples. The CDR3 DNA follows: TGTGCCAGCAGCTTGTGGGAGAACACCGGGGAGCTGTTTTTT. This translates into CASSLWENTGELFF. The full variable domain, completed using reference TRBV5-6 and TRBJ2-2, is DAGVTQSPTHLIKTRGQQVTLRCSPKSGHDTVSWYQQALGQGPQFIFQYYEEEERQRGNFPDRFSGHQFPNYSSELNVNALLLGDSALYLCASSLWENTGELFFGEGSRLTVL.